The 27 T cell receptor beta chains below were found in one sample sequenced in a study of blood T cell repertoires in COVID-19 (dated by TCRdb to 2018 to 2020). Library preparation used the immunoSEQ multiplex PCR assay. In its TCRdb copy, this immuneACCESS table keeps in-frame sequences only and misses some clones. Where compared with another copy, unresolved V genes explain less than half of these, and the others have no known cause. The sample profile shows approximately 100,000 clones; roughly 80% of them were found once. 9.5% to 12% of the sample comes from the top ten. Sequences were obtained from peripheral blood. These receptors were taken from a woman at least 80 years old with acute or convalescent COVID-19.

The V call is TRBV7-3, the J call TRBJ1-2; the D gene is possibly TRBD1 (6 bases). Trimming removed 0 bases from V and 3 bases from J, with 11 bases in between. The CDR3 totals 15 residues. Per germline, CDR1 SGHTA and CDR2 FQGTGA. CDR3 nucleotides: TGTGCCAGCAGCTTAACGGGGGCGCAGTACTATGGCTACACCTTC. Amino acid sequence: CASSLTGAQYYGYTF.

To note about this clone: Other DNA variants within this sample encode the same CDR3. The V call is TRBV4-3, the J call TRBJ2-2, with TRBD2 matching over 9 bases. CDR3 length: 17 residues. Germline V gene data show CDR1 as LGHNA and CDR2 as YSLEER. J was trimmed by 4 bases and V by 0 bases; bases with no gene match: 6. The CDR3 coding sequence is TGCGCCAGCAGCCAAGAGGTTCTAGCGGGGCGCACCGGGGAGCTGTTTTTT. Translated: CASSQEVLAGRTGELFF.

The rearrangement links TRBV7-2 to TRBJ2-7; the match to TRBD1 covers 10 bases. Looked up from germline, CDR1 is SGHTA and CDR2 is FQGNSA. This CDR3 contains 15 residues. Losses at the gene ends were 5 bases for V and 3 bases for J; bases not matched to a gene: 7. The CDR3 DNA sequence: TGTGCCAGCAGCAAAAGCGGGACAGGGGTCTACGAGCAGTACTTC. Protein product: CASSKSGTGVYEQYF. Full variable domain (rest looked up from reference TRBV7-2 and TRBJ2-7): GAGVSQSPSNKVTEKGKDVELRCDPISGHTALYWYRQSLGQGLEFLIYFQGNSAPDKSGLPSDRFSAERTGGSVSTLTIQRTQQEDSAVYLCASSKSGTGVYEQYFGPGTRLTVT.

The rearrangement uses TRBV10-3 and TRBJ2-1; 10 positions match TRBD1. CDR3 length: 14 residues. In germline, CDR1 is ENHRY, CDR2 SYGVKD. Unmatched junction bases numbered 8, after V lost 10 bases and J lost 5 bases. CDR3 DNA: TGTGCCACCAGAGGGACAGGGGAGCACAATGAGCAGTTCTTC. It yields the protein CATRGTGEHNEQFF.

This chain joins TRBV5-5 and TRBJ1-5, with TRBD1 matching over 11 bases. CDR1 and CDR2 from the germline V gene are SGHKS and YYEKEE (reference sequence). This CDR3 contains 18 residues. V shed 1 base and J 4 bases; nucleotides not matched to a gene: 10. The CDR3 here is CASSLMGAGTGGNQPQHF. The CDR3 DNA reads TGTGCCAGCAGCTTGATGGGGGCCGGGACAGGGGGGAATCAGCCCCAGCATTTT.

The V call is TRBV19, the J call TRBJ1-5, with D perhaps TRBD1 (5 bases). The V end lost 3 bases, the J end lost 1 base, and 10 bases lay between the germline ends. The V gene's germline CDR1 is LNHDA and CDR2 SQIVND (reference sequence). The length of the CDR3 is 15 residues. Written as DNA, the CDR3 is TGTGCCAGTAGTATTGCCAAGGGGAGCAATCAGCCCCAGCATTTT. It is translated as CASSIAKGSNQPQHF.

The chain is built from TRBV7-2 and TRBJ2-7, with D possibly TRBD1 on 6 matching bases. Per germline, CDR1 SGHTA and CDR2 FQGNSA. Trimming took off 5 bases at V and 0 bases at J, with 17 bases between the two ends. The length of the CDR3 is 16 residues. The CDR3 reads CASSRSGEYGSYEQYV. The DNA for the CDR3 is TGTGCCAGCAGCCGCTCAGGGGAATATGGCTCCTACGAGCAGTACGTC.

The chain carries TRBV28 and TRBJ1-2; tentative D call: TRBD1 (5 bases). CDR3 size: 12 residues. Trimming shortened V by 3 bases and J by 7 bases, and 9 bases separated the two germline ends. Germline V lookup: CDR1 MDHEN, CDR2 SYDVKM. The CDR3 region is CASSFWGGGYTF. DNA of the CDR3: TGTGCCAGCAGTTTTTGGGGGGGTGGCTACACCTTC.

This rearrangement joins TRBV10-3 to TRBJ1-1, with a weak D call TRBD1 (5 bases). Germline-derived CDR1 and CDR2 are ENHRY and SYGVKD. Trimming took off 0 bases at V and 4 bases at J, with 9 bases between the two ends. The CDR3 length is 14 residues. The CDR3 protein is CAISESGGGTEAFF. For the CDR3, the DNA is TGTGCCATCAGTGAGTCGGGGGGTGGCACTGAAGCTTTCTTT.

The genes are TRBV24-1 and TRBJ2-1, with a tentative D call TRBD1 (6 bases). V gave up 3 bases and J gave up 0 bases, with 11 bases separating them. The CDR3 spans 16 residues. The germline gives CDR1 KGHDR, CDR2 SFDVKD. The CDR3 here is CATSDDQGFSYNEQFF. The CDR3 DNA reads TGTGCCACCAGTGATGATCAGGGGTTCTCCTACAATGAGCAGTTCTTC.

On this clone itself: The same CDR3 is also encoded by other DNA sequences in this sample. CDR3 nucleotide sequence: TGTGCCAGCAGCGCATCGGGACAGGCCTATGGCTACACCTTC. It specifies CASSASGQAYGYTF. V gene TRBV9 combines with J gene TRBJ1-2; 8 nucleotides line up with TRBD1. Losses at the gene ends were 3 bases for V and 4 bases for J; bases not matched to a gene: 5. CDR1 SGDLS and CDR2 YYNGEE come from the germline V gene. The CDR3 length is 14 residues.

The chain links TRBV5-4 to TRBJ1-1; D is perhaps TRBD1 (5 bases). The germline V and J ends were trimmed by 6 bases and 4 bases, with 22 bases remaining between them. The CDR3 has 16 amino acids. The germline gives CDR1 SGHNT, CDR2 YYREEE (reference sequence). CDR3 protein: CASNLGRGSRGTEAFF. CDR3 in DNA: TGTGCCAGCAACCTAGGGAGGGGCTCGAGGGGCACTGAAGCTTTCTTT.

On this clone itself: Germline and junction disagree at one end, which may indicate a read error. This chain links TRBV12-3 or TRBV12-4 with TRBJ1-2; D might be TRBD1 (6 bases). This CDR3 spans 12 amino acids. DNA of the CDR3: TGTGCCAGCAGTTTAATCGGGACATCTTCGCACTTC. This gives the protein CASSLIGTSSHF.

The chain has TRBV10-1 and TRBJ2-2; 9 nucleotides match TRBD1. Looked up from germline, CDR1 is WNHNN and CDR2 is SYGVQD (reference sequence). The CDR3 runs to 15 residues. The V gene end was trimmed by 4 bases and the J gene end by 7 bases; junction bases not matched to a gene: 7. CDR3 in amino acids: CASSAGQGVSGELFF. The CDR3 DNA reads TGCGCCAGCAGTGCGGGACAGGGAGTAAGCGGGGAGCTGTTTTTT.

A remark on this clone: The same CDR3 can be traced to other DNA sequences in this sample. The rearrangement uses TRBV7-9 and TRBJ1-5; no reliable D call. CDR3 length: 13 amino acids. Germline loops: CDR1 SEHNR, CDR2 FQNEAQ (reference sequence). Trimming stripped 2 bases from V and 2 bases from J, with 4 bases between. The DNA for the CDR3 is TGTGCCAGCAGCTTAACGGGCAATCAGCCCCAGCATTTT. Protein sequence: CASSLTGNQPQHF.

The chain recombines TRBV7-6 with TRBJ1-1, with D unresolved. Germline CDR1 reads SGHVS; CDR2 reads FNYEAQ. The CDR3 extends over 13 amino acids. Between the trimmed V and J ends, which lost 2 bases and 0 bases, there was a span of 4 bases. The CDR3 sequence: CASSLSVNTEAFF. In nucleotides, the CDR3 is TGTGCCAGCAGCTTATCAGTGAACACTGAAGCTTTCTTT.

The chain uses TRBV11-2 and TRBJ2-2; D gene unclear. This CDR3 has 13 residues. Germline V gene sequence: CDR1 SGHAT, CDR2 FQNNGV. The V end lost 1 base, the J end lost 6 bases, and 6 bases lay between the germline ends. The CDR3 region has the DNA TGTGCCAGCAGCTTAGGCACGGCCGGGGAGCTGTTTTTT. It is translated as CASSLGTAGELFF.

This rearrangement joins TRBV11-3 to TRBJ1-5; D remains unclear. In germline, CDR1 is SGHNT, CDR2 YENEEA. The CDR3 is made up of 13 amino acids. The V end was cut by 5 bases, the J end by 1 base, with 6 bases between. The CDR3 DNA is TGTGCCAGCAGCCCCGGGAGCAATCAGCCCCAGCATTTT. Its translation is CASSPGSNQPQHF.

The chain employs TRBV18 and TRBJ2-7, with TRBD1 matching 7 bases. In germline, CDR1 is KGHSH, CDR2 LQKENI. This CDR3 is 13 amino acids long. Trimming at V came to 4 bases and at J to 3 bases, leaving 3 bases not matched to a gene. CDR3 sequence (DNA): TGTGCCAGCTCACTCCGGGACAGCTACGAGCAGTACGTC. Translation: CASSLRDSYEQYV.

The chain employs TRBV5-1 and TRBJ2-3; TRBD1 agrees at 9 bases. V lost 4 bases to trimming and J lost 6 bases; unmatched junction nucleotides: 6. The CDR3 consists of 14 residues. CDR1 and CDR2 (germline): SGHRS, YFSETQ. Here the CDR3 DNA reads TGCGCCAGCAGCCTGACAGGGGGGGCCGATACGCAGTATTTT. Protein sequence: CASSLTGGADTQYF.

This clone was seen just once. The J gene is TRBJ1-2, the V gene TRBV28, with 7 bases matching TRBD1. Germline loops: CDR1 MDHEN, CDR2 SYDVKM. With V trimmed by 5 bases and J by 2 bases, 5 bases remained unmatched. The CDR3 is 14 amino acids. The CDR3 region has the DNA TGTGCCAGCAGTACCCCGACAGGGAACTATGGCTACACCTTC. Amino acids: CASSTPTGNYGYTF.

V gene TRBV7-6 combines with J gene TRBJ1-3; TRBD1 might be the D (5 bases). Looked up from germline, CDR1 is SGHVS and CDR2 is FNYEAQ. The V gene lost 10 bases and the J gene lost 0 bases, with 10 bases spanning the gap. The CDR3 contains 13 residues. CDR3 nucleotides: TGTGCCACCCGGGGGTACTCTGGAAACACCATATATTTT. This sequence encodes CATRGYSGNTIYF.

This chain uses TRBV7-6 with TRBJ2-2; 7 bases fit TRBD1. The V and J ends lost 5 bases and 7 bases, in that order; junction bases with no gene match: 7. The CDR3 loop spans 14 amino acids. Germline CDR1 is SGHVS and CDR2 is FNYEAQ. The CDR3 nucleotides read TGTGCCAGCAGCCCCGTACAGGGGATCGGGGAGCTGTTTTTT. Amino acids: CASSPVQGIGELFF.

The rearrangement joins TRBV28 to TRBJ1-4; TRBD1 aligns across 8 bases. The ends lost 5 bases at V and 7 bases at J; junction bases unmatched: 6. The CDR3 is made up of 14 amino acids. Germline-derived CDR1 and CDR2 are MDHEN and SYDVKM. The CDR3 region is CASSRAGGVEKLFF. The CDR3, as DNA: TGTGCCAGCAGTAGGGCAGGGGGCGTTGAAAAACTGTTTTTT.

The V and J genes are TRBV5-1 and TRBJ2-5; D is possibly TRBD1 (6 bases). CDR3 length: 13 amino acids. Germline loops: CDR1 SGHRS, CDR2 YFSETQ. Deletions cut 4 bases from V and 3 bases from J, with 10 bases between. The CDR3 loop is CASSKTGKETQYF. The CDR3 DNA reads as TGCGCCAGCAGCAAAACAGGGAAAGAGACCCAGTACTTC.

The genes are TRBV21-1 and TRBJ2-5; TRBD2 is taken as the D call from the table, unchecked against the DNA. TRBV21-1 is noted as a pseudogene. This CDR3 spans 16 amino acids. CDR3 in DNA: TGTGCCAGCAGCATCCTACTAGCGGGGGGACAAGAGACCCAGTACTTC. Translating gives CASSILLAGGQETQYF.

This chain uses TRBV4-1 with TRBJ1-4; D unclear. Trimming left V 1 base short and J 5 bases short, with 11 bases between. The CDR3 is 15 residues long. Germline V gene lookup returns CDR1 MGHRA and CDR2 YSYEKL. The CDR3 sequence: CASSQAPTTNEKLFF. The CDR3 DNA sequence: TGCGCCAGCAGCCAAGCACCAACGACAAATGAAAAACTGTTTTTT.